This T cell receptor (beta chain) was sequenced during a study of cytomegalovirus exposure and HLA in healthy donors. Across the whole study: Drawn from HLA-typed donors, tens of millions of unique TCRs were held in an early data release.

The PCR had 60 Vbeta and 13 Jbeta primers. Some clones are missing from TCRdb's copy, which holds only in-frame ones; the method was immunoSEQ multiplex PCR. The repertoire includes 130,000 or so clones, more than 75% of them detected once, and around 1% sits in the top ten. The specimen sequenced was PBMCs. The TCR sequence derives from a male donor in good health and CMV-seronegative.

This CDR3 is CASSPPGRGPSGNTIYF. The CDR3 region has the DNA TGTGCCAGCTCACCACCGGGGCGGGGGCCCTCTGGAAACACCATATATTTT. The chain joins TRBV18 to TRBJ1-3; perhaps TRBD1 as D (6 bases). Germline V CDR1 and CDR2: KGHSH, LQKENI. The CDR3 contains 17 residues. With 0 bases removed from V and 0 bases from J, the gap between germline ends came to 12 bases.